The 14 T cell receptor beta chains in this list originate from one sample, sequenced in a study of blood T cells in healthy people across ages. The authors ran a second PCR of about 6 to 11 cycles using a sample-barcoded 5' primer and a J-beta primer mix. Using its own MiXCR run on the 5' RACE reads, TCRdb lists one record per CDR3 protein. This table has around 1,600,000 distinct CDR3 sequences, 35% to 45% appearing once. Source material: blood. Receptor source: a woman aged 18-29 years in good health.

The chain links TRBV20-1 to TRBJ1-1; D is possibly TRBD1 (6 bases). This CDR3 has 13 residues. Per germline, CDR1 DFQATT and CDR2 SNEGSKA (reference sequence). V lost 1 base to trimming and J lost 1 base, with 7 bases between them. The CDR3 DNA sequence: TGCAGTGCTAGAGGGGGGCCGAACACTGAAGCTTTCTTT. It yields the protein CSARGGPNTEAFF.

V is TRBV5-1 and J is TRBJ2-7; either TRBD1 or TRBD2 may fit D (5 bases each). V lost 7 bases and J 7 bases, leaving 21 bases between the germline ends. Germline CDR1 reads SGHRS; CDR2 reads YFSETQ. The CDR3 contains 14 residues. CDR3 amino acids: CASSTPGRDNEQYF. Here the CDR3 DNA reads TGCGCCAGCTCCACTCCGGGGCGAGACAATGAGCAGTACTTC.

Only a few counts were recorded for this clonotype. The CDR3 nucleotides read TGCAGTGCTAGCAGGGTACGCAATCAGCCCCAGCATTTT. It is translated as CSASRVRNQPQHF. V is TRBV20-1 and J is TRBJ1-5; the D gene is possibly TRBD1 (5 bases). The V gene's germline CDR1 is DFQATT and CDR2 SNEGSKA (reference sequence). V was cut by 3 bases and J by 2 bases, with 8 bases left in between. The CDR3 is 13 residues long.

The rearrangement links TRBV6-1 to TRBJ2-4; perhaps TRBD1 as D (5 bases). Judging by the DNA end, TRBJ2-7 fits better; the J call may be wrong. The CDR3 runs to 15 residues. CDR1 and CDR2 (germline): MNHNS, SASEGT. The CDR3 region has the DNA TGTGCCAGCAGTGAACAGACAGTAGGGGATGGCGAGCAGTACTTC. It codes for CASSEQTVGDGEQYF.

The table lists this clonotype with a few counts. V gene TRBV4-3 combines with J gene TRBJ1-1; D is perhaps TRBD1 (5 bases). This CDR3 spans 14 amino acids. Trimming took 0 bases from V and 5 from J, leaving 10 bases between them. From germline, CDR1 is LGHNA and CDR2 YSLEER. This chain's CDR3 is CASSQEWGSTEAFF. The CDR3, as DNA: TGCGCCAGCAGCCAAGAATGGGGCAGTACTGAAGCTTTCTTT.

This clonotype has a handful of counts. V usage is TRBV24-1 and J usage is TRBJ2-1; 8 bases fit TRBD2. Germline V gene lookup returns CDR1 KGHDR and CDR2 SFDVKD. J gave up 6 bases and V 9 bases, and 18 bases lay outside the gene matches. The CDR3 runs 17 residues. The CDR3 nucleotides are TGTGCCACCGGCGCCGGGGGTAGCGGGATAAAGTTCAATGAGCAGTTCTTC. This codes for CATGAGGSGIKFNEQFF.

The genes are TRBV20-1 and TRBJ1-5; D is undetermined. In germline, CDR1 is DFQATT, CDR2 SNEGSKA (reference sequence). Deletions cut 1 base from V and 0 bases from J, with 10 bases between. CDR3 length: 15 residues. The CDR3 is CSARVGAISNQPQHF. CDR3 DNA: TGCAGTGCTAGAGTAGGCGCGATTAGCAATCAGCCCCAGCATTTT.

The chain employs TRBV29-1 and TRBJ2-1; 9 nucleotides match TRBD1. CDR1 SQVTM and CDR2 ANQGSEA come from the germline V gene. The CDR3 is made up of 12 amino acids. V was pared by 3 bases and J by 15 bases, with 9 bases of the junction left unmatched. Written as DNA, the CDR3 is TGCAGCGTTGAGATCCCGGGACAGGGCCGGTTCTTC. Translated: CSVEIPGQGRFF.

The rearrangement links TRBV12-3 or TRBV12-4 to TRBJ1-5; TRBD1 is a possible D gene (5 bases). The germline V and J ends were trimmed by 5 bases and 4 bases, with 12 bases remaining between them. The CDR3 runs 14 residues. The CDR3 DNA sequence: TGTGCCAGCAGTCCCCAGGGTATGAATCAGCCCCAGCATTTT. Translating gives CASSPQGMNQPQHF.

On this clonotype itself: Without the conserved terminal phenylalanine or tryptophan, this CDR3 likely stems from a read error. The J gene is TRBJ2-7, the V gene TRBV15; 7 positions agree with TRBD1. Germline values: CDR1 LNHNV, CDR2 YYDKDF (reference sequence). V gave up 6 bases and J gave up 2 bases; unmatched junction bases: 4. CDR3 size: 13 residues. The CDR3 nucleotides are TGTGCCACCAGGGTAGGGACAGCCTACGAGCAGTACTTA. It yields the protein CATRVGTAYEQYL.

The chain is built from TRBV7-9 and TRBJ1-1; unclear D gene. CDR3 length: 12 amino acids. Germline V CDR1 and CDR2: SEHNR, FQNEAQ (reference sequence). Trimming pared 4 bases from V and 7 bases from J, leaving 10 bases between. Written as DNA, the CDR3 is TGTGCCAGCAGCTCTACTTTACATGAAGCTTTCTTT. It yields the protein CASSSTLHEAFF.

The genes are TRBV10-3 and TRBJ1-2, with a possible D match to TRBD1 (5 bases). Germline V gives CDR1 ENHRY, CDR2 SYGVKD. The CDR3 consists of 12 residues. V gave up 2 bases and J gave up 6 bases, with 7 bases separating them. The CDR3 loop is CAISEGDHGYTF. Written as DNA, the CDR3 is TGTGCCATCAGTGAGGGGGACCATGGCTACACCTTC.

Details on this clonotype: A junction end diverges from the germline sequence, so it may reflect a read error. The CDR3 DNA sequence: TGCGCCAGCAACCAAAAGGTAGCGGGAGTTTCCTACAATGAGCAGTTCTTC. Translated, it gives CASNQKVAGVSYNEQFF. The rearrangement uses TRBV4-3 and TRBJ2-1; the match to TRBD2 covers 9 bases. Germline values: CDR1 LGHNA, CDR2 YSLEER. CDR3 length: 17 residues.

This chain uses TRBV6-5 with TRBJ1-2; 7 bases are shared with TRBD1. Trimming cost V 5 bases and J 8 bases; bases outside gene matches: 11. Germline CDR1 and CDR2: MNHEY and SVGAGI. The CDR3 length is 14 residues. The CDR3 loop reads CASSPFEDRAGYTF. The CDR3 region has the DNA TGTGCCAGCAGTCCCTTCGAAGACAGGGCAGGCTACACCTTC.